The 18 T cell receptor beta chains in this list originate from one sample, sequenced in a study of T cells expressing NK-cell markers. TCRdb reworked the 5' RACE reads into one entry per CDR3 protein, no DNA. The listing records approximately 440,000 distinct CDR3 sequences. Sequencing was carried out using blood T cells: a sorted CD56 or NKG2C T cell subset, CD4+ or CD8+ T cells, or bulk PBMC T cells (not recorded which). The receptors derive from a woman aged 45-60 years in good health.

The V and J genes are TRBV12-5 and TRBJ2-7; TCRdb's D gene call, TRBD1, goes unchecked for lack of DNA. The CDR3 has 12 residues. Germline CDR1 LGHNT, CDR2 FRNRAP. The CDR3 here is CASAPPTYEQYF.

The chain joins TRBV7-9 to TRBJ2-1; the TCRdb D gene call, TRBD1, has no DNA to confirm it. CDR3 length: 23 residues. The germline V gene encodes CDR1 SEHNR and CDR2 FQNEAQ (reference sequence). This chain's CDR3 is CASSSQSGTGGKMGLGSYNEQFF.

The chain links TRBV20-1 to TRBJ2-7; TCRdb selects TRBD2, and the lack of DNA leaves this call unchecked. CDR3 length: 14 residues. Germline assignment: CDR1 DFQATT and CDR2 SNEGSKA (reference sequence). The CDR3 region is CSASRLAGFGEQYF.

The rearrangement uses TRBV27 and TRBJ2-3. CDR1 is MNHEY and CDR2 is SMNVEV in the germline V gene (reference sequence). This CDR3 comprises 11 residues. The CDR3 is CASDYGDTQYF.

This sequence joins TRBV5-4 and TRBJ1-1; TCRdb's D call, TRBD1, is unchecked because there is no DNA. CDR1 SGHNT and CDR2 YYREEE come from the germline V gene (reference sequence). The CDR3 consists of 16 residues. This CDR3 is CASSLGQGLVNTEAFF. The full variable domain, rest sourced from reference TRBV5-4 and TRBJ1-1, is ETGVTQSPTHLIKTRGQQVTLRCSSQSGHNTVSWYQQALGQGPQFIFQYYREEENGRGNFPPRFSGLQFPNYSSELNVNALELDDSALYLCASSLGQGLVNTEAFFGQGTRLTVV.

The chain recombines TRBV12-3 or TRBV12-4 with TRBJ1-2. The CDR3 sequence is 16 residues long. The CDR3: CASSLALGGAYYGYTF.

This rearrangement joins TRBV5-1 to TRBJ2-2; the D call of TRBD2 rests on TCRdb alone, since no DNA is present to check it. Germline assignment: CDR1 SGHRS and CDR2 YFSETQ. The CDR3 has 16 amino acids. The CDR3 region is CASSPEGRAHHGELFF.

The rearrangement uses TRBV6-2 or TRBV6-3 and TRBJ2-6; the D call from TCRdb, TRBD2, cannot be confirmed without DNA. The CDR3 is made up of 18 amino acids. Germline assignment: CDR1 MNHEY and CDR2 SVGEGT. The CDR3 reads CASAESAGGPSGANVLTF.

J is TRBJ2-1 and V is TRBV20-1; TCRdb's D call of TRBD2 is untestable without DNA. The CDR3 has 16 amino acids. Per the germline V gene, CDR1 is DFQATT and CDR2 is SNEGSKA (reference sequence). This CDR3 reads CSARGVASGRANEQFF.

The chain uses TRBV27 and TRBJ2-7; the D call from TCRdb, TRBD1, cannot be confirmed without DNA. Germline V gene lookup returns CDR1 MNHEY and CDR2 SMNVEV (reference sequence). This CDR3 is 14 amino acids long. This CDR3 is CASSRQNGGYEQYF.

The J gene is TRBJ2-1, the V gene TRBV5-6; as DNA is missing, the TRBD1 call by TCRdb cannot be tested. The CDR3 has 15 amino acids. CDR1 and CDR2 from the germline V gene are SGHDT and YYEEEE. The CDR3 reads CASSLVLQGGNEQFF. The variable domain in full, completed from reference TRBV5-6 and TRBJ2-1, reads DAGVTQSPTHLIKTRGQQVTLRCSPKSGHDTVSWYQQALGQGPQFIFQYYEEEERQRGNFPDRFSGHQFPNYSSELNVNALLLGDSALYLCASSLVLQGGNEQFFGPGTRLTVL.

The chain has TRBV19 and TRBJ2-1; TCRdb outputs TRBD2, but without DNA this stays unchecked. This CDR3 has 17 residues. The germline CDR1 and CDR2 sequences are LNHDA and SQIVND (reference sequence). CDR3 sequence: CASSIDLGLAGVGEQFF.

The J gene is TRBJ1-1, the V gene TRBV6-1; TCRdb's D call of TRBD1 is untestable without DNA. CDR1 MNHNS and CDR2 SASEGT come from the germline V gene. This CDR3 has 14 amino acids. This chain's CDR3 is CASSLPGQNTEAFF.

The rearrangement uses TRBV29-1 and TRBJ1-1; TCRdb designates TRBD1, a call that cannot be tested without DNA. Germline CDR1 reads SQVTM; CDR2 reads ANQGSEA. The CDR3 is 14 amino acids. This chain's CDR3 is CSVEVRAGATEAFF.

This chain uses TRBV7-2 with TRBJ2-7; TCRdb's D call, TRBD1, is unchecked because there is no DNA. The CDR3 length is 16 residues. Germline V gene data show CDR1 as SGHTA and CDR2 as FQGNSA. The CDR3 is CASSFLGGRSSYEQYF.

The rearrangement links TRBV7-2 to TRBJ1-5. The germline gives CDR1 SGHTA, CDR2 FQGNSA. There are 12 residues in the CDR3. Here the CDR3 reads CASSLAVEPQHF.

This chain links TRBV5-1 with TRBJ1-2. The CDR3 length is 16 residues. Germline V gene sequence: CDR1 SGHRS, CDR2 YFSETQ. CDR3 loop: CASSKGDVETNYGYTF.

The V and J genes are TRBV20-1 and TRBJ2-7; TCRdb calls TRBD1, which cannot be checked without DNA. This CDR3 region has 18 residues. From germline, CDR1 is DFQATT and CDR2 SNEGSKA (reference sequence). The CDR3 reads CSASGGTKKAERSYEQYF.